This TCR beta chain was obtained from a study of shared T cell receptors in the human thymus. This clone has more than one count but fewer than ten. Assay: immunoSEQ multiplex PCR; the TCRdb copy retains only in-frame clones and omits some. The sample has 550,000 to 800,000 clones; roughly 85% are singletons. This CDR3 is built from 18 residues. CDR1 and CDR2 from the germline V gene are SGHVS and FQNEAQ. J gave up 5 bases and V 3 bases, and 16 bases lay outside the gene matches. This same sample was also taken into another study, of human thymus T cells. That investigation notes: Immunologically healthy infants in Finland undergoing congenital heart defect surgery were the donors. Thymic tissue was derived from resections collected during corrective heart surgery. Seemingly biased V and J gene usage marked thymic and blood repertoires. Related work showed strongly overlapping thymic repertoires across unrelated individuals.

The chain joins TRBV7-8 to TRBJ2-1; 7 positions match TRBD2. The specimen was thymocytes. This sequence was found in a girl less than two years old with a congenital heart defect. The CDR3 protein is CASSLTLPRDGGNNEQFF. The CDR3, as DNA: TGTGCCAGCAGCTTGACTCTCCCTCGAGACGGGGGGAACAATGAGCAGTTCTTC.